Below, one TCR beta chain is given with its context. The sample originates from a study of blood T cell repertoires in COVID-19. Study in general: In each case, the material was cDNA or gDNA derived from T cells, B-cell-depleted T cells, or PBMCs.

Germline V CDR1 and CDR2: MDHEN, SYDVKM. CDR3 length equals 13 residues. The V gene end was trimmed by 8 bases and the J gene end by 4 bases; junction bases not matched to a gene: 2. TCRdb's table, derived via immunoSEQ multiplex PCR, lists solely in-frame clones and lacks some. Among 250,000 to 300,000 clones listed, under 95% were seen once. The rearrangement uses TRBV28 and TRBJ1-4; 9 positions agree with TRBD1. This sequence originates from a woman in her thirties or forties with acute COVID-19. Source material: PBMCs or T cells enriched from blood (not recorded which). Here the CDR3 reads CASEGQGNEKLFF. The CDR3, as DNA: TGTGCCAGCGAGGGACAGGGTAATGAAAAACTGTTTTTT.